This T cell receptor (beta chain) was retrieved from a study of graft-versus-host responses after intestinal transplantation. Study as a whole: Among the recipients, all got anti-thymocyte globulin induction and then tacrolimus and steroids for approximately 3 years.

The table came from immunoSEQ multiplex PCR; TCRdb's copy has only in-frame clones and leaves some out. The table has approximately 88,000 clones, 94% seen once; the top ten hold over 0.15%. The CDR3 contains 15 residues. V was shortened by 7 bases and J by 2 bases, with 16 bases between the two germline ends. Germline assignment: CDR1 LGHNA and CDR2 YNFKEQ. As concerns this clone: The antigen is unknown.

The origin of this receptor is a human donor who was the organ donor for an intestinal transplant. J is TRBJ2-3 and V is TRBV4-2; TRBD2 is a possible D gene (6 bases). Sequenced here: unstimulated CD4+ T cells sorted from spleen or lymph node cells, sampled before transplant. The CDR3 region is CASTLTGGDTDTQYF. CDR3 coding DNA: TGTGCCAGCACCTTAACCGGCGGGGACACAGATACGCAGTATTTT.